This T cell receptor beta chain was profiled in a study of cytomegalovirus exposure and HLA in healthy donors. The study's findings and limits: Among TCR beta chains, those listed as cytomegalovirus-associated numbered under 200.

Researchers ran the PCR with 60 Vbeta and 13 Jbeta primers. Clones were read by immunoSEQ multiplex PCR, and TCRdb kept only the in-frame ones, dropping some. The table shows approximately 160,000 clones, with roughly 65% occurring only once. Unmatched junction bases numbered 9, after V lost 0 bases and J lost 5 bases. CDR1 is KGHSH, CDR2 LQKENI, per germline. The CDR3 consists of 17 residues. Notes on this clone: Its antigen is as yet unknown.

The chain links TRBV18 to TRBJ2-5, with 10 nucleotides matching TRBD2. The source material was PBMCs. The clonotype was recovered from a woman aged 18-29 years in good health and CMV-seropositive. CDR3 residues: CASSPPVSGGVGETQYF. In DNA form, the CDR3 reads TGTGCCAGCTCACCACCGGTCAGCGGGGGGGTCGGGGAGACCCAGTACTTC.